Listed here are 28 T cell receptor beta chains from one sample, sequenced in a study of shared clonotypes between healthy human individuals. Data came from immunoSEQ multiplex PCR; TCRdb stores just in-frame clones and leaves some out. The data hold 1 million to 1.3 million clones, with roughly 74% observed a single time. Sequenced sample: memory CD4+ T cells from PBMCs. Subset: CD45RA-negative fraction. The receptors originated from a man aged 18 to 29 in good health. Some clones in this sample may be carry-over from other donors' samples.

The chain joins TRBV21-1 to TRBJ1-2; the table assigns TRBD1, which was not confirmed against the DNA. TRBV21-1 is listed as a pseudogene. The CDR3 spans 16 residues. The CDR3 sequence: CASSKEGTGEGYGYTF. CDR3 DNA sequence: TGTGCCAGCAGCAAAGAAGGGACAGGAGAGGGCTATGGCTACACCTTC.

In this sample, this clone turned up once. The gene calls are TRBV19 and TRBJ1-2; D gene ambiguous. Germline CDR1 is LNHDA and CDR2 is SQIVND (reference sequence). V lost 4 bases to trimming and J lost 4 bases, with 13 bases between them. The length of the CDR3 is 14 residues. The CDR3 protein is CASSTLKEFYGYTF. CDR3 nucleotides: TGTGCCAGTAGTACCCTGAAGGAATTCTATGGCTACACCTTC.

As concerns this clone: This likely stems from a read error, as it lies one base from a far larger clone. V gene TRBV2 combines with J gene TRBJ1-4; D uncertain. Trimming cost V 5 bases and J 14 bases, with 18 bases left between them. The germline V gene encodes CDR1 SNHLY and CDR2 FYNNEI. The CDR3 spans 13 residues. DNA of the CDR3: TGTGCCAGCAGTAAAGGGCGGGGTAGTACGCTGTTTTTT. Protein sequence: CASSKGRGSTLFF. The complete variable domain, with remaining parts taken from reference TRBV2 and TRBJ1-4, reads EPEVTQTPSHQVTQMGQEVILRCVPISNHLYFYWYRQILGQKVEFLVSFYNNEISEKSEIFDDQFSVERPDGSNFTLKIRSTKLEDSAMYFCASSKGRGSTLFFGSGTQLSVL.

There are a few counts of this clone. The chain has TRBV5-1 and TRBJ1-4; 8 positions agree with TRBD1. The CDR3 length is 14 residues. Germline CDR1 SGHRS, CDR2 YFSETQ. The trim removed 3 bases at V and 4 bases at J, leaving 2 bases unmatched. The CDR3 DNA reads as TGCGCCAGCAGCTCGGGACAGGTTAATGAAAAACTGTTTTTT. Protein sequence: CASSSGQVNEKLFF.

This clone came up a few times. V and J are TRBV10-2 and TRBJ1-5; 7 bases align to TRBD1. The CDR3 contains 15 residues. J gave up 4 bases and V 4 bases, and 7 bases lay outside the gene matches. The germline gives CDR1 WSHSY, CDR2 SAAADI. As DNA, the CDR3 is TGCGCCAGCAGTGTCAGGGGGGGGGTAAATCAGCCCCAGCATTTT. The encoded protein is CASSVRGGVNQPQHF.

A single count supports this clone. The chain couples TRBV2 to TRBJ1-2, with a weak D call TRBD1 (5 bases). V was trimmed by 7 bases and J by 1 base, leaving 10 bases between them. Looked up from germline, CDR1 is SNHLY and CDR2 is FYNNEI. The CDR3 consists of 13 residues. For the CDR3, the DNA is TGTGCCAGCATCCACGACAGTAACTATGGCTACACCTTC. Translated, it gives CASIHDSNYGYTF. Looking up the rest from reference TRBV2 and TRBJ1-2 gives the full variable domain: EPEVTQTPSHQVTQMGQEVILRCVPISNHLYFYWYRQILGQKVEFLVSFYNNEISEKSEIFDDQFSVERPDGSNFTLKIRSTKLEDSAMYFCASIHDSNYGYTFGSGTRLTVV.

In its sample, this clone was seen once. For the CDR3, the DNA is TGCGCCAGCAGTGAGTCCCGGAGGGAGACCCAGTACTTC. Amino acid sequence: CASSESRRETQYF. The chain recombines TRBV10-1 with TRBJ2-5; D is possibly TRBD2 (5 bases). The CDR3 loop spans 13 amino acids. Trimming removed 0 bases from V and 5 bases from J, with 7 bases in between. CDR1 is WNHNN, CDR2 SYGVQD, per germline (reference sequence).

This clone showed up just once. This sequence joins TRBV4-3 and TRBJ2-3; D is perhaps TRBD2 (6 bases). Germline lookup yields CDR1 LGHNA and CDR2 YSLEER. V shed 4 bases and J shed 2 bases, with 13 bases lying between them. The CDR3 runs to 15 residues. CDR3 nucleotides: TGCGCCAGCAGCCCCCGGGTAGCGGCCACAGATACGCAGTATTTT. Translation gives CASSPRVAATDTQYF.

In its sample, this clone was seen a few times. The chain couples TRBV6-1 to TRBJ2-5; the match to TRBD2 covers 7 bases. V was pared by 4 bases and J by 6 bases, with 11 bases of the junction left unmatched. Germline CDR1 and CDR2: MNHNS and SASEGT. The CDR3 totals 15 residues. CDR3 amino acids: CASSARGERDKTQYF. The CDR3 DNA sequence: TGTGCCAGCAGTGCTCGGGGGGAGAGGGATAAGACCCAGTACTTC.

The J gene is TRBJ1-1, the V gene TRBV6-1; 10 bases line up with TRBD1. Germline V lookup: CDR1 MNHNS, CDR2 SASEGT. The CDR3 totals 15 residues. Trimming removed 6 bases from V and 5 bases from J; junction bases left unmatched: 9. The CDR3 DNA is TGTGCCAGCAGGAGAGACAGGGGGCAAGGGACTGAAGCTTTCTTT. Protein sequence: CASRRDRGQGTEAFF.

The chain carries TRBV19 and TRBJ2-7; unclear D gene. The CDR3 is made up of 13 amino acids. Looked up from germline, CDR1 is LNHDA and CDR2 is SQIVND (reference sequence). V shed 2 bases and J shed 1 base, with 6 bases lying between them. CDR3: CASSIQVSYEQYF. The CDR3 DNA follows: TGTGCCAGTAGTATACAGGTGTCCTACGAGCAGTACTTC.

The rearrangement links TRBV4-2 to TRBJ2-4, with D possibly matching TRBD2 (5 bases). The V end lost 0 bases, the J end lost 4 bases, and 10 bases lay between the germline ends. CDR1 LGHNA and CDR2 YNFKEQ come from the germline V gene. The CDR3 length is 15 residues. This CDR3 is CASSQERGRKNIQYF. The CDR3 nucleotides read TGTGCCAGCAGCCAAGAACGTGGGAGAAAAAACATTCAGTACTTC.

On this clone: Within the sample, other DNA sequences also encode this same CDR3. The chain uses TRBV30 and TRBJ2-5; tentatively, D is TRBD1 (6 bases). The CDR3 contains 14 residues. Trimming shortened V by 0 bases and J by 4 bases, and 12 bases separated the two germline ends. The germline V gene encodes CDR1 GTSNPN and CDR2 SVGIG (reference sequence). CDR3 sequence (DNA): TGTGCCTGGAGTGTACCCGAAGGGGGAGAGACCCAGTACTTC. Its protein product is CAWSVPEGGETQYF.

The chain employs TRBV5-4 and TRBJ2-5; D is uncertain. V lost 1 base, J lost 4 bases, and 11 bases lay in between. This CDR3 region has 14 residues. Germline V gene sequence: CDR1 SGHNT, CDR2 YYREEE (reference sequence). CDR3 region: CASSLTTPLETQYF. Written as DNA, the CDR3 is TGTGCCAGCAGCTTGACTACACCCCTAGAGACCCAGTACTTC.

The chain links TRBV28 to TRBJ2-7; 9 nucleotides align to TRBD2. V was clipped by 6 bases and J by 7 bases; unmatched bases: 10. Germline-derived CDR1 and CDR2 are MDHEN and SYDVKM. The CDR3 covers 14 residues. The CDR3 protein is CASRRLAEPSEQYF. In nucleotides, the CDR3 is TGTGCCAGCAGACGACTAGCGGAGCCCTCAGAGCAGTACTTC.

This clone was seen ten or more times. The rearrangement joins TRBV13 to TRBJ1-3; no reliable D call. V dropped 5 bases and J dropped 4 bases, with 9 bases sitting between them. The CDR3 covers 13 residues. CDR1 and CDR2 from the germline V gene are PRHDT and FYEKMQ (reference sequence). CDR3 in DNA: TGTGCCAGCAGCCATCAAGCAGGAAACACCATATATTTT. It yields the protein CASSHQAGNTIYF.

The CDR3 here is CASSDGQVGTQYF. CDR3 bases: TGTGCCAGCAGTGACGGACAGGTGGGGACCCAGTACTTC. The chain carries TRBV2 and TRBJ2-5; TRBD1 matches at 7 bases. This CDR3 has 13 residues. The V and J ends lost 3 bases and 7 bases, in that order; junction bases with no gene match: 5. Germline V gives CDR1 SNHLY, CDR2 FYNNEI.

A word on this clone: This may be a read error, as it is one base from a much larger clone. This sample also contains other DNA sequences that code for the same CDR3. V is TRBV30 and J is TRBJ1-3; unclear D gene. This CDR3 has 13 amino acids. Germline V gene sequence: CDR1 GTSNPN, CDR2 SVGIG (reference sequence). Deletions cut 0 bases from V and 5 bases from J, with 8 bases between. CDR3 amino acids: CAWSVNRRNTIYF. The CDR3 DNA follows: TGTGCCTGGAGTGTCAATAGACGAAACACCATATATTTT.

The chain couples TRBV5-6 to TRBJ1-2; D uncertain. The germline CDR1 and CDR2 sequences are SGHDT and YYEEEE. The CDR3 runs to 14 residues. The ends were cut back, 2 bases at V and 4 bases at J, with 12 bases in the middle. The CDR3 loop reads CASSLTDGLYGYTF. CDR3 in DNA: TGTGCCAGCAGCTTAACGGACGGTCTCTATGGCTACACCTTC.

The CDR3 loop reads CAWSGLVGTDTQYF. In nucleotides, the CDR3 is TGTGCCTGGAGTGGTTTAGTGGGCACAGATACGCAGTATTTT. The J gene is TRBJ2-3, the V gene TRBV30, with D hard to call. Germline loops: CDR1 GTSNPN, CDR2 SVGIG (reference sequence). Trimming stripped 1 base from V and 1 base from J, with 9 bases between. This CDR3 comprises 14 residues.

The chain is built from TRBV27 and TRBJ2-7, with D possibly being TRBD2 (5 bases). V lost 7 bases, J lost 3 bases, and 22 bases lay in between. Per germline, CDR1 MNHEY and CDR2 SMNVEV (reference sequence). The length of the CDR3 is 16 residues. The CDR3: CASKIREGPGSYEQYF. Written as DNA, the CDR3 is TGTGCCAGCAAAATTAGAGAGGGCCCTGGGAGCTACGAGCAGTACTTC.

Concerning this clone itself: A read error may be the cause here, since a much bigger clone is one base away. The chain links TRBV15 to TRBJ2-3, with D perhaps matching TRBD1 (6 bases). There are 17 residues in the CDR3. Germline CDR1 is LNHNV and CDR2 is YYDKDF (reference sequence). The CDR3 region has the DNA TGTGCCACCAGCAGAGAGGTCTCAAGGACAGCCACAGGTACGCAGTATTTT. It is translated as CATSREVSRTATGTQYF.

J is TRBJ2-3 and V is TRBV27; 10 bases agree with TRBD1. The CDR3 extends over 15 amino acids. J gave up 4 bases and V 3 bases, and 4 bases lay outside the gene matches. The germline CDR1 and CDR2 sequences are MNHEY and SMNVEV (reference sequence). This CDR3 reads CASSFRTGGADTQYF. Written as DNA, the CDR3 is TGTGCCAGCAGTTTCAGGACAGGGGGGGCAGATACGCAGTATTTT.

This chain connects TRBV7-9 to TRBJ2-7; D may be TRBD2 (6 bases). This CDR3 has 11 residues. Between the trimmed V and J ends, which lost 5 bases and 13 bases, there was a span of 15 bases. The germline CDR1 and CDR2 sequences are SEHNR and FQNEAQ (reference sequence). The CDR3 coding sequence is TGTGCCAGCAGCCCTGGGGCAGGGACTTACTTC. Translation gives CASSPGAGTYF.

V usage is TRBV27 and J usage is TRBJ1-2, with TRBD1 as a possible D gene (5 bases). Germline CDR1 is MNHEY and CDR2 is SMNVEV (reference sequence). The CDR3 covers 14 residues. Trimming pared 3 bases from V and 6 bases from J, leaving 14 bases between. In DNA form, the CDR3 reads TGTGCCAGCAGTTTCCGGCAGGGAGGGGATGGCTACACCTTC. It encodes CASSFRQGGDGYTF.

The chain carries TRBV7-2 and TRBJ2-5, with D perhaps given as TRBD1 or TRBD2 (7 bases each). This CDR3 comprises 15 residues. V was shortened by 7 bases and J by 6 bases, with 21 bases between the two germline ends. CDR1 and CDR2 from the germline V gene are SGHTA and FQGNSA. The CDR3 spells CASTYGQGGGKTQYF. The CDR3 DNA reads TGTGCCAGCACCTATGGCCAGGGAGGGGGCAAGACCCAGTACTTC. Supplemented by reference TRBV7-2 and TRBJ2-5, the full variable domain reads GAGVSQSPSNKVTEKGKDVELRCDPISGHTALYWYRQSLGQGLEFLIYFQGNSAPDKSGLPSDRFSAERTGGSVSTLTIQRTQQEDSAVYLCASTYGQGGGKTQYFGPGTRLLVL.

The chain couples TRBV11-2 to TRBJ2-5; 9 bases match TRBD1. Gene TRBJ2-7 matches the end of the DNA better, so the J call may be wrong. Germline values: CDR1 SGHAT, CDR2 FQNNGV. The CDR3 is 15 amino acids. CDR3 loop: CASSLSTGGTYEQYF. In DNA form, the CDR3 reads TGTGCCAGCAGCTTATCGACAGGGGGTACCTACGAGCAGTACTTC.

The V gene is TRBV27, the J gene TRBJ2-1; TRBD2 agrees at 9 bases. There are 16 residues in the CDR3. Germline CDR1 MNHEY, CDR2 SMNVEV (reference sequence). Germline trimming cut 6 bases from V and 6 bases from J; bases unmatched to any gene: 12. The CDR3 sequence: CASSQRGVAGVNEQFF. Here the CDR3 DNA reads TGTGCCAGCAGCCAACGGGGGGTAGCGGGAGTCAATGAGCAGTTCTTC.